The 10 T cell receptor beta chains below come from one sample, sequenced in a study of control samples from healthy donors and cancer patients. Some clones are missing from TCRdb's copy, which holds only in-frame ones; the method was immunoSEQ multiplex PCR. The table shows more than 140,000 clones, with roughly nine tenths occurring only once. Sequenced input: blood. These receptors came from a man younger than 35 in good health.

The genes are TRBV6-5 and TRBJ2-7; TRBD2 matches 14 bases. CDR3 size: 14 residues. Germline assignment: CDR1 MNHEY and CDR2 SVGAGI. CDR3 region: CQARGTSGGYEQYF. The CDR3 DNA reads TGTCAAGCCCGGGGGACTAGCGGGGGCTACGAGCAGTACTTC.

The V call is TRBV7-6, the J call TRBJ1-3; 9 nucleotides agree with TRBD1. V lost 3 bases and J lost 4; bases outside the gene matches: 7. Looked up from germline, CDR1 is SGHVS and CDR2 is FNYEAQ. There are 16 residues in the CDR3. CDR3 sequence reads: CASSLAWTGEGNTIYF. CDR3 nucleotide sequence: TGTGCCAGCAGCTTGGCCTGGACAGGGGAAGGAAACACCATATATTTT.

The V and J genes are TRBV28 and TRBJ1-2, with D tentatively TRBD1 (5 bases). Trimming pared 1 base from V and 5 bases from J, leaving 11 bases between. From germline, CDR1 is MDHEN and CDR2 SYDVKM. This CDR3 region has 14 residues. CDR3 DNA sequence: TGTGCCAGCAGTTTATCGGGGCAGGAGTATGGCTACACCTTC. It codes for CASSLSGQEYGYTF.

The rearrangement links TRBV4-3 to TRBJ2-7, with 9 bases that match TRBD1. Germline V gene sequence: CDR1 LGHNA, CDR2 YSLEER. The CDR3 loop spans 15 amino acids. Trimming took 2 bases from V and 5 from J; bases not matched to a gene: 7. CDR3 region: CASSQTRQGGDEQYF. The CDR3 coding sequence is TGCGCCAGCAGCCAAACCCGACAGGGGGGGGACGAGCAGTACTTC.

V is TRBV6-2 or TRBV6-3 and J is TRBJ1-2, with D hard to call. Germline V gene sequence: CDR1 MNHEY, CDR2 SVGEGT. Trimming stripped 2 bases from V and 4 bases from J, with 11 bases between. CDR3 length: 14 amino acids. In nucleotides, the CDR3 is TGTGCCAGCAGTTACCGCGTGGATAGCTATGGCTACACCTTC. It translates to CASSYRVDSYGYTF.

V and J are TRBV7-3 and TRBJ2-3; 14 bases are shared with TRBD2. Germline trimming cut 6 bases from V and 0 bases from J; bases unmatched to any gene: 8. The CDR3 is 18 residues long. The germline CDR1 and CDR2 sequences are SGHTA and FQGTGA. The chain's CDR3 is CASRGGTSGGESTDTQYF. The CDR3 region has the DNA TGTGCCAGCAGGGGAGGGACTAGCGGGGGCGAGAGCACAGATACGCAGTATTTT.

This clone was seen a single time. The CDR3 reads CATSRVATAATNEKLFF. The CDR3 bases are TGTGCCACCAGCAGAGTTGCGACAGCTGCAACTAATGAAAAACTGTTTTTT. The chain couples TRBV15 to TRBJ1-4; D may be TRBD1 (5 bases). Germline V gene data show CDR1 as LNHNV and CDR2 as YYDKDF (reference sequence). CDR3 length equals 17 residues. V was pared by 1 base and J by 0 bases, with 12 bases between.

The chain couples TRBV4-1 to TRBJ2-5; possible D gene TRBD2, 6 bases. Germline V gene data show CDR1 as MGHRA and CDR2 as YSYEKL. V shed 3 bases and J shed 1 base, with 15 bases lying between them. The CDR3 loop spans 16 amino acids. The CDR3 loop is CASSHLPGTFQETQYF. CDR3 DNA sequence: TGCGCCAGCAGCCACCTACCCGGGACTTTCCAAGAGACCCAGTACTTC.

This chain connects TRBV2 to TRBJ1-4, with D hard to call. Germline V lookup: CDR1 SNHLY, CDR2 FYNNEI. V was trimmed by 6 bases and J by 7 bases, leaving 9 bases between them. This CDR3 is built from 12 residues. The CDR3 is CASRNFGEKLFF. In nucleotides, the CDR3 is TGTGCCAGCAGGAATTTCGGTGAAAAACTGTTTTTT.

The rearrangement uses TRBV6-6 and TRBJ1-2; D is possibly TRBD1 (5 bases). The CDR3 has 13 residues. V was clipped by 6 bases and J by 4 bases, with 12 bases between them. In germline, CDR1 is MNHNY, CDR2 SVGAGI (reference sequence). The CDR3 region has the DNA TGTGCCAGCAGGCCCCAGGGAAGCTATGGCTACACCTTC. It is translated as CASRPQGSYGYTF.